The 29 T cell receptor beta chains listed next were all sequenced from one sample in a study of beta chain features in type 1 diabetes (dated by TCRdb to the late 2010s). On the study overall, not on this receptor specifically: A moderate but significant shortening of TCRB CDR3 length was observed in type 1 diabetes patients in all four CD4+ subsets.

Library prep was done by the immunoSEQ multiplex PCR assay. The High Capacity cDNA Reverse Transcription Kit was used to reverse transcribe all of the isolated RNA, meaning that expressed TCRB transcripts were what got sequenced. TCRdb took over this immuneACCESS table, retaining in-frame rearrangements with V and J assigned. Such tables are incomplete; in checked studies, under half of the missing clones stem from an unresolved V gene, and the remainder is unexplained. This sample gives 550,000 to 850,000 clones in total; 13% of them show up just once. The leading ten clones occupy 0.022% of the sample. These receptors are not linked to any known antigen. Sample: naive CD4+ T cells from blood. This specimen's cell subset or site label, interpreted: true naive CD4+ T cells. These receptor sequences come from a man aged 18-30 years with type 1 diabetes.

As DNA, the CDR3 is TGCAGCGTCGCCGAAAGGACCTCTGGAAACACCATATATTTT. Its protein is CSVAERTSGNTIYF. This chain uses TRBV29-1 with TRBJ1-3; D ambiguous. V was pared by 6 bases and J by 0 bases, with 12 bases between. CDR1 and CDR2 (germline): SQVTM, ANQGSEA. CDR3 length equals 14 residues.

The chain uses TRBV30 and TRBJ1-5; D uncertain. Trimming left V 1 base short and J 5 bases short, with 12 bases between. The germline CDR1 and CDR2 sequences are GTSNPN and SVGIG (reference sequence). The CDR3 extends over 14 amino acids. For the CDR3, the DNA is TGTGCCTGGAGTGGGATAGGGTCCGATCAGCCCCAGCATTTT. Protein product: CAWSGIGSDQPQHF.

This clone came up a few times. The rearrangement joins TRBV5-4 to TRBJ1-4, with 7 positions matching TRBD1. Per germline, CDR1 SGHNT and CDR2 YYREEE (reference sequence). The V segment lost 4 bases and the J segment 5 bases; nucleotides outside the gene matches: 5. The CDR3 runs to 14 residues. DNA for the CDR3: TGTGCCAGCAGCCTGACAGGGACCAATGAAAAACTGTTTTTT. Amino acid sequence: CASSLTGTNEKLFF.

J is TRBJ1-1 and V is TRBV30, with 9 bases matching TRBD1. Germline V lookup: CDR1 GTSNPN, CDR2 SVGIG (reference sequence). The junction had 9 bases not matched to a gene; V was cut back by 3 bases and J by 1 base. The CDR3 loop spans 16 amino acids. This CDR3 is CAWSGQWGQGNTEAFF. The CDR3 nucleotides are TGTGCCTGGAGCGGACAGTGGGGACAGGGGAACACTGAAGCTTTCTTT.

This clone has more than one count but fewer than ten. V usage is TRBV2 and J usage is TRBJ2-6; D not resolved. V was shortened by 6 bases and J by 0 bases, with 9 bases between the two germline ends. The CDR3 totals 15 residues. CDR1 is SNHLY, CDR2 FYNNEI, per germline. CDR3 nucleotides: TGTGCCAGCAGGATCAGCGACTCTGGGGCCAACGTCCTGACTTTC. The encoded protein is CASRISDSGANVLTF. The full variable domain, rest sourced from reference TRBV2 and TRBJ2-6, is EPEVTQTPSHQVTQMGQEVILRCVPISNHLYFYWYRQILGQKVEFLVSFYNNEISEKSEIFDDQFSVERPDGSNFTLKIRSTKLEDSAMYFCASRISDSGANVLTFGAGSRLTVL.

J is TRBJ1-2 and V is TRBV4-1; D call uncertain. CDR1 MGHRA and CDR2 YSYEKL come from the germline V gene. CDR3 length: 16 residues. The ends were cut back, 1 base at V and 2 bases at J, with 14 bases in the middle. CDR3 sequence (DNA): TGCGCCAGCAGCCAAGTGGAGGGTTTTTCCAACTATGGCTACACCTTC. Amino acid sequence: CASSQVEGFSNYGYTF.

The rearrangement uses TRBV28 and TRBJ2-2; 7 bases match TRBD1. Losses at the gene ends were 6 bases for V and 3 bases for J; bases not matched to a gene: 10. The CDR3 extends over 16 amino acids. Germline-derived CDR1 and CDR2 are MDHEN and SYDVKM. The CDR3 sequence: CASSPTTGFYTGELFF. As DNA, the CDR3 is TGTGCCAGCAGCCCCACGACAGGGTTCTACACCGGGGAGCTGTTTTTT.

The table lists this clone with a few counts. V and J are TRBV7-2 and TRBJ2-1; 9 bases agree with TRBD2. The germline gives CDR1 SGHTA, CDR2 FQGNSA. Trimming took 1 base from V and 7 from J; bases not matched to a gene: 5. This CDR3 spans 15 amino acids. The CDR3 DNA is TGTGCCAGCAGCTTAGAGCTAGCGGGGCGGAATGAGCAGTTCTTC. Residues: CASSLELAGRNEQFF.

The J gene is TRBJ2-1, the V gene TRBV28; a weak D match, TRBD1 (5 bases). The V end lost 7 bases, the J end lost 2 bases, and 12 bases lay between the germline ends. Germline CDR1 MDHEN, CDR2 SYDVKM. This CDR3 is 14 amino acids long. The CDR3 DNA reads TGTGCCAGCACCATTCAGGGCGCCTACAATGAGCAGTTCTTC. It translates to CASTIQGAYNEQFF. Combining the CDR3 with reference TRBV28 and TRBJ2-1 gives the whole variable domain DVKVTQSSRYLVKRTGEKVFLECVQDMDHENMFWYRQDPGLGLRLIYFSYDVKMKEKGDIPEGYSVSREKKERFSLILESASTNQTSMYLCASTIQGAYNEQFFGPGTRLTVL.

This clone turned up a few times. CDR3 coding DNA: TGTGCCACATCCTTAGAGAACACCGGGGAGCTGTTTTTT. Protein sequence: CATSLENTGELFF. V is TRBV2 and J is TRBJ2-2; D ambiguous. V lost 10 bases and J lost 1, with 10 bases in between. From germline, CDR1 is SNHLY and CDR2 FYNNEI. CDR3 size: 13 residues.

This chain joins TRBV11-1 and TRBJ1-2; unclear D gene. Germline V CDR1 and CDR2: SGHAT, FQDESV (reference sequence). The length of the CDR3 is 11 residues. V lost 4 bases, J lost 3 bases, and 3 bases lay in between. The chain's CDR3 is CASSSHYGYTF. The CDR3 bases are TGTGCCAGCAGCTCCCACTATGGCTACACCTTC.

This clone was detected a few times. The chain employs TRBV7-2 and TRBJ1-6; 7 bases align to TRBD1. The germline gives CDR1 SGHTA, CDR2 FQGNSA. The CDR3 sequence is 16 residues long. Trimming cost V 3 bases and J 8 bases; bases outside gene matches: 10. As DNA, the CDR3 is TGTGCCAGCAGCTTGGGCAGGGGGAGTCTAGATTCACCCCTCCACTTT. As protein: CASSLGRGSLDSPLHF.

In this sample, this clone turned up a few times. The CDR3 protein is CAWSLGQAKDTQYF. The CDR3 DNA follows: TGTGCCTGGAGCCTTGGACAGGCAAAAGATACGCAGTATTTT. The chain joins TRBV30 to TRBJ2-3; 7 bases agree with TRBD1. The CDR3 runs 14 residues. The germline CDR1 and CDR2 sequences are GTSNPN and SVGIG (reference sequence). V shed 3 bases and J 5 bases; nucleotides not matched to a gene: 8.

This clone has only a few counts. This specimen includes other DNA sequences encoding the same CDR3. CDR3 DNA: TGTGCCAGCAGTACAGGGGTAGAGACCCAGTACTTC. Residues: CASSTGVETQYF. The rearrangement joins TRBV28 to TRBJ2-5; 7 bases fit TRBD1. The V segment lost 5 bases and the J segment 4 bases; nucleotides outside the gene matches: 1. CDR3 length: 12 residues. Per the germline V gene, CDR1 is MDHEN and CDR2 is SYDVKM.

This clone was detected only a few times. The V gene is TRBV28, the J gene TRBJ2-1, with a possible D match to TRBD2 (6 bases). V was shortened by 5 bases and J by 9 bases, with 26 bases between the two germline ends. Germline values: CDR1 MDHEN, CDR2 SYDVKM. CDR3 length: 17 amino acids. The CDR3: CASSAPTSFGPTGEQFF. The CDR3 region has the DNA TGTGCCAGCAGTGCCCCGACTAGTTTCGGACCCACCGGTGAGCAGTTCTTC.

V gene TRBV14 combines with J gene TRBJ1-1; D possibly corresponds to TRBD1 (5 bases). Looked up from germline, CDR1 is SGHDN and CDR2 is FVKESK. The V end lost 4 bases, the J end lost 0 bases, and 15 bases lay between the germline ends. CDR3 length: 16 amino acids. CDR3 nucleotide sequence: TGTGCCAGCAGCCCCCTTGGGGCAGGACTGAACACTGAAGCTTTCTTT. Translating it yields CASSPLGAGLNTEAFF.

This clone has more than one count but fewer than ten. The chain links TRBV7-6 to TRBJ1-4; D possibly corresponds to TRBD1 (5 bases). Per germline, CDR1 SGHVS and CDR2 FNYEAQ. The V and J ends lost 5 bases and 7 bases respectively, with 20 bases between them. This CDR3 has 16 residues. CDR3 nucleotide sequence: TGTGCCAGCAGCCGAAGGCTCGGGGGAGATGGTGAAAAACTGTTTTTT. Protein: CASSRRLGGDGEKLFF.

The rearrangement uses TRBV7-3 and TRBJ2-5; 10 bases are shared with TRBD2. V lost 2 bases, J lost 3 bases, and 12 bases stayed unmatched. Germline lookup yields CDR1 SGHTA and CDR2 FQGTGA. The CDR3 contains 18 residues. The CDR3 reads CASSLVASGGLTEETQYF. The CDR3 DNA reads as TGTGCCAGCAGCTTAGTGGCTAGCGGGGGTCTCACAGAAGAGACCCAGTACTTC.

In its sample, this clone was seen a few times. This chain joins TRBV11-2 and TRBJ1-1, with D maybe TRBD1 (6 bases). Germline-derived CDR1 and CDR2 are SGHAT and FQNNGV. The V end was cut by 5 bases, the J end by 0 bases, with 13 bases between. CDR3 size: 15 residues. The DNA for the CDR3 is TGTGCCAGCAGCGCGATACAGGGCATGAACACTGAAGCTTTCTTT. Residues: CASSAIQGMNTEAFF. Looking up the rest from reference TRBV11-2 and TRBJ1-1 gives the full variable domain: EAGVAQSPRYKIIEKRQSVAFWCNPISGHATLYWYQQILGQGPKLLIQFQNNGVVDDSQLPKDRFSAERLKGVDSTLKIQPAKLEDSAVYLCASSAIQGMNTEAFFGQGTRLTVV.

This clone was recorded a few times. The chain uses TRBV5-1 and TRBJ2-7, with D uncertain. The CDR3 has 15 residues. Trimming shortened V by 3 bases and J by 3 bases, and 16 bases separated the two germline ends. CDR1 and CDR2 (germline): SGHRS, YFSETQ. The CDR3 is CASSSIPSPYYEQYF. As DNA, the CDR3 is TGCGCCAGCAGCTCGATACCCTCGCCTTACTACGAGCAGTACTTC. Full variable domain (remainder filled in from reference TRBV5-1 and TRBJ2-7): KAGVTQTPRYLIKTRGQQVTLSCSPISGHRSVSWYQQTPGQGLQFLFEYFSETQRNKGNFPGRFSGRQFSNSRSEMNVSTLELGDSALYLCASSSIPSPYYEQYFGPGTRLTVT.

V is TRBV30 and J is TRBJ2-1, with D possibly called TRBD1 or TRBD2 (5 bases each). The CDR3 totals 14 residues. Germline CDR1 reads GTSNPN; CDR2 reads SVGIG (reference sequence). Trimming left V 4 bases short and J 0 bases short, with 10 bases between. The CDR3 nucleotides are TGTGCCTGGACCGGGACGAGCTCCTACAATGAGCAGTTCTTC. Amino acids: CAWTGTSSYNEQFF.

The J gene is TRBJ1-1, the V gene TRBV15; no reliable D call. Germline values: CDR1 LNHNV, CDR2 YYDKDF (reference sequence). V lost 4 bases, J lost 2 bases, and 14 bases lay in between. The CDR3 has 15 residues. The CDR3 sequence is CATSTVAAVNTEAFF. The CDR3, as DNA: TGTGCCACCAGCACCGTAGCGGCGGTAAACACTGAAGCTTTCTTT.

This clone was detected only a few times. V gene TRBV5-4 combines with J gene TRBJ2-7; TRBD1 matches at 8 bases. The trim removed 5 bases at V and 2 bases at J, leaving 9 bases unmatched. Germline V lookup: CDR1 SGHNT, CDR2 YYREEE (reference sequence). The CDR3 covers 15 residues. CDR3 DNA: TGTGCCAGCAGTTATGGACAGGGAATCCCCTACGAGCAGTACTTC. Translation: CASSYGQGIPYEQYF.

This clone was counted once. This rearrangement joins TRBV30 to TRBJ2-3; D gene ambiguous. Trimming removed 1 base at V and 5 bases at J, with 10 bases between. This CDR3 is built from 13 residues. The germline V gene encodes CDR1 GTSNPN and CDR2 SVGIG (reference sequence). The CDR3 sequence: CAWSEGAEDTQYF. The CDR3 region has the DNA TGTGCCTGGAGTGAGGGCGCCGAAGATACGCAGTATTTT.

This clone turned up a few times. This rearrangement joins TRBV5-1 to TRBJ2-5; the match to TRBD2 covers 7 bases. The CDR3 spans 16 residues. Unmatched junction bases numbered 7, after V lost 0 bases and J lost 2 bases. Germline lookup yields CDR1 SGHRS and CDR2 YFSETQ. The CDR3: CASSLAGGLVQETQYF. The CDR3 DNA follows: TGCGCCAGCAGCTTGGCGGGGGGTCTGGTACAAGAGACCCAGTACTTC. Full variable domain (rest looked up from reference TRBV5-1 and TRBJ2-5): KAGVTQTPRYLIKTRGQQVTLSCSPISGHRSVSWYQQTPGQGLQFLFEYFSETQRNKGNFPGRFSGRQFSNSRSEMNVSTLELGDSALYLCASSLAGGLVQETQYFGPGTRLLVL.

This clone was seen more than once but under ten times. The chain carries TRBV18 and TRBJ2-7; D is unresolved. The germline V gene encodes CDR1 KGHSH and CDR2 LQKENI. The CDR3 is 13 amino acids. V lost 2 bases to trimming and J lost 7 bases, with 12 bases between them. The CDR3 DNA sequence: TGTGCCAGCTCACCAGGACGGAGTGGGGAGCAGTACTTC. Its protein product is CASSPGRSGEQYF.

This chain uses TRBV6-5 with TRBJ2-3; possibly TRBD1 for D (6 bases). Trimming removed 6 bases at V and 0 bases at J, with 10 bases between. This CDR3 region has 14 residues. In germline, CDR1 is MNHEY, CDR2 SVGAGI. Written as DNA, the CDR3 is TGTGCCAGCAGCCTAACAGGGAGCACAGATACGCAGTATTTT. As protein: CASSLTGSTDTQYF.

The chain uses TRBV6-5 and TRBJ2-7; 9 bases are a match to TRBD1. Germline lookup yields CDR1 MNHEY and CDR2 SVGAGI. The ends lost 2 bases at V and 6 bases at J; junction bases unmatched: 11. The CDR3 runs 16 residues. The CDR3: CASSYDSGQGRAEQYF. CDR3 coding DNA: TGTGCCAGCAGTTACGATTCGGGACAGGGAAGGGCCGAGCAGTACTTC.

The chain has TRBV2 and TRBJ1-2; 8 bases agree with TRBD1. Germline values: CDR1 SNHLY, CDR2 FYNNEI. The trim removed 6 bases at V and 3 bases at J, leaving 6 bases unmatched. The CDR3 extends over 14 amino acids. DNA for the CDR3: TGTGCCAGCAGCAACAGGGGGAAAGACTATGGCTACACCTTC. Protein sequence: CASSNRGKDYGYTF.